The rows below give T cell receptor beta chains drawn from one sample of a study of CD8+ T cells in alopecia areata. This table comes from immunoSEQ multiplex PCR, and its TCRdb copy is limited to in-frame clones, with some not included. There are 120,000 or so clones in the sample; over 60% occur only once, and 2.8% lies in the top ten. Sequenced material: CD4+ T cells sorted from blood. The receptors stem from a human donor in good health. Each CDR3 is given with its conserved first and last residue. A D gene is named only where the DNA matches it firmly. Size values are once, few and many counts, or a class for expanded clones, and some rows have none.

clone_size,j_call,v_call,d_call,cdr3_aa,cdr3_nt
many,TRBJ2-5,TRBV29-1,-,CSAEKGGQETQYF,TGCAGCGCGGAGAAGGGAGGTCAAGAGACCCAGTACTTC
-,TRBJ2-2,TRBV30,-,CAWSEFVTGNTGELFF,TGTGCCTGGAGTGAGTTTGTGACAGGGAACACCGGGGAGCTGTTTTTT
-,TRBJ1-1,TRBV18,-,CASSPDQNTEAFF,TGTGCCAGCTCACCAGATCAGAACACTGAAGCTTTCTTT
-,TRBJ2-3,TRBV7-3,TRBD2,CASSSTSGGAADTQYF,TGTGCCAGCAGCTCAACTAGCGGGGGGGCCGCAGATACGCAGTATTTT
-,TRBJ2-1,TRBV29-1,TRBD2,CSVGGASSYNEQFF,TGCAGCGTCGGGGGGGCCAGCTCCTACAATGAGCAGTTCTTC
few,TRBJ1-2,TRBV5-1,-,CASSQTGNYGYTF,TGCGCCAGCAGCCAAACAGGGAACTATGGCTACACCTTC
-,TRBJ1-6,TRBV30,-,CAWTRQGNSPLHF,TGTGCCTGGACGCGGCAGGGAAATTCACCCCTCCACTTT
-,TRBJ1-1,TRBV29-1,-,CSVGLLDKAFF,TGCAGCGTTGGTTTGTTGGACAAAGCTTTCTTT
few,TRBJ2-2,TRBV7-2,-,CASRALGGPGGELFF,TGTGCCAGCAGGGCCCTAGGCGGTCCGGGCGGGGAGCTGTTTTTT
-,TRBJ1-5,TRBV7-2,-,CASSLARGGGNQPQHF,TGTGCCAGCAGCTTAGCCAGGGGCGGGGGTAATCAGCCCCAGCATTTT
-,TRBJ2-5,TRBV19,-,CASRTGTHQETQYF,TGTGCCAGTAGGACCGGGACCCACCAAGAGACCCAGTACTTC
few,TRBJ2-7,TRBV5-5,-,CASSLAGARYEQYF,TGTGCCAGCAGCTTGGCAGGGGCTCGGTACGAGCAGTACTTC
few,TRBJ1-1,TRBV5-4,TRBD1,CASSRDRDGEAFF,TGTGCCAGCAGCAGGGACAGGGACGGTGAAGCTTTCTTT
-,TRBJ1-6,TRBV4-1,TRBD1,CASSSQGDRVGSPLHF,TGCGCCAGCAGCTCACAAGGGGACAGGGTCGGTTCACCCCTCCACTTT
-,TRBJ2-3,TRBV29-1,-,CSVDPFLNTQYF,TGCAGCGTTGATCCCTTTCTCAATACGCAGTATTTT
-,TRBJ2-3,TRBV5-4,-,CASSSQTGTDTQYF,TGTGCCAGCAGCAGTCAAACGGGCACAGATACGCAGTATTTT
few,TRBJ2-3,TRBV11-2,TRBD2,CASSLGASGGTAQYF,TGTGCCAGCAGCCTCGGGGCTAGCGGGGGGACTGCGCAGTATTTT
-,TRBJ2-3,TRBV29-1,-,CSGNRADTQYF,TGCAGCGGTAACAGGGCAGATACGCAGTATTTT
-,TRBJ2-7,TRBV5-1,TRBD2,CASSLTSGGNEQYF,TGCGCCAGCAGCTTGACTAGCGGGGGAAACGAGCAGTACTTC
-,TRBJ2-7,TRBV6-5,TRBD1,CASRSTGTGGYEQYF,TGTGCCAGCAGAAGCACTGGGACAGGCGGGTACGAGCAGTACTTC
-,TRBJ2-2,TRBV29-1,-,CSVEEGDGLQDGELFF,TGCAGCGTTGAAGAGGGGGACGGGCTCCAGGACGGGGAGCTGTTTTTT
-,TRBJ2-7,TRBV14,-,CASSQGTRQYF,TGTGCCAGCAGCCAGGGGACACGGCAGTACTTC